The TCR beta chain described here comes from a study of response to subunit inactivated influenza vaccine. Overall study results and limits: Few new T cells, the authors suggested, are recruited by each seasonal influenza vaccination.

Germline loops: CDR1 KGHDR, CDR2 SFDVKD. CDR3 length equals 14 residues. V lost 5 bases, J lost 3 bases, and 3 bases stayed unmatched. This clonotype appeared many times. Its antigen is undetermined. Each CDR3 protein gets one entry after TCRdb re-called the RT-PCR reads with MiXCR. The table records 500,000 to 600,000 distinct CDR3 sequences, roughly 12% of them present only once. The rearrangement uses TRBV24-1 and TRBJ2-1; 7 nucleotides agree with TRBD2. The receptor comes from a man over 45 who received an inactivated influenza vaccine. Sequencing was performed on PBMCs from blood, taken on the day of vaccination. CDR3 bases: TGTGCCACCAGTGGGCGGGAGCTCTACAATGAGCAGTTCTTC. The encoded protein is CATSGRELYNEQFF.